A selection of T cell receptor beta chains follows, all from one sample in a study of cytomegalovirus exposure and HLA in healthy donors. Some clones are missing from TCRdb's copy, which holds only in-frame ones; the method was immunoSEQ multiplex PCR. The sample shows about 150,000 clones, 80% of them seen only once. The sample taken for sequencing was PBMCs. These receptors were taken from a woman between 40 and 50 years old in good health and CMV-seropositive. Both conserved end residues are part of each CDR3. D genes are given only for firm matches.

J gene | V gene | D gene | CDR3 protein
TRBJ2-5 | TRBV5-1 | - | CASTRGPPGETQYF
TRBJ2-5 | TRBV19 | TRBD2 | CASSGGGTQYF
TRBJ2-7 | TRBV28 | - | CASSYQGYEQYF
TRBJ1-5 | TRBV19 | TRBD1 | CASSIGQGDQPQHF
TRBJ2-1 | TRBV11-2 | - | CASSPPGNSYNEQFF
TRBJ2-7 | TRBV6-5 | - | CASSYSVGWSSYEQYF
TRBJ2-7 | TRBV9 | - | CASSVEARSYEQYF
TRBJ2-7 | TRBV9 | TRBD2 | CASSHTGGYEQYF
TRBJ2-5 | TRBV7-3 | TRBD1 | CASSQTGGRETQYF
- | TRBV5-1 | TRBD2 | CASSLLTSGFYEQYF
TRBJ2-5 | TRBV29-1 | - | CSVRRGGETQYF
TRBJ1-1 | TRBV12-5 | TRBD1 | CASGLAGTGGFLVTEAFF